The T cell receptor beta chain described here comes from a study of regulatory T cells in long-lasting Graves disease (dated by TCRdb to about 2021). Study-wide context: Persistent Graves' disease meant more than 5 years of antithyroid drug treatment with TSH receptor autoantibodies that stayed positive. Patients with persistent Graves' disease were compared with patients with newly diagnosed Graves' disease using TCR sequencing and RNA sequencing of peripheral blood. The study took place in China and was registered as a clinical trial. TCR sequencing covered some 13 persistent and 20 newly diagnosed Graves' disease patients, some 33 samples in total. In the clinical cohort, patients with persistent Graves' disease had used antithyroid drugs for an average of roughly 10 years. Results the study describes overall, beyond this receptor: The authors acknowledged the small sample size as a limitation that may reduce accuracy. Persistent Graves' disease patients showed lower TCR Shannon entropy and fewer highly expanded clones than newly diagnosed patients, suggesting clonal expansion. More public clonotypes were shared among persistent patients (around 2,600) than among newly diagnosed patients (roughly 960). Only the TCR beta chain was sequenced and analyzed. Persistent disease showed preferential use of TRBV28, TRBJ1-2 and TRBJ2-5, whereas newly diagnosed disease favored TRBV20-1 and TRBJ2-1. Only peripheral blood was studied, because thyroid tissue, the primary lesion, was inaccessible.

The sample's time point label is to be understood as: persistent/refractory GD, antithyroid drugs over 5 years with positive TRAb. For both TCR sequencing and RNA sequencing, RNA was extracted from PBMCs using TRIzol. The diagnosis of Graves' disease followed American Thyroid Association guidelines. Recruitment of patients was carried out at an endocrinology department in Xi'an, China. Each patient gave approximately 10 milliliters of peripheral blood, collected in an EDTA anticoagulant tube. Ficoll Paque Plus density gradient separation was used to isolate PBMCs, and no further T cell sorting was performed. An Agilent 2100 Bioanalyzer and agarose gel were used to check RNA quality, while a NanoDrop 2000 measured RNA concentration. From the germline V gene (reference sequence), CDR1 is MNHEY and CDR2 is SMNVEV. There are 15 amino acids in the CDR3, from cysteine to phenylalanine inclusive. The CDR3 DNA has 45 bases and is translated from base 1. Compared with germline, V lacks 5 bases and J lacks 3 bases; bases without a gene match: 9.

Libraries came from multiplex PCR. Sequencing was performed on an Illumina HiSeq 4000. TCR beta libraries were built with iRepertoire HTBI primers and Arm-PCR amplification of CDR3 regions. PCR products were gel purified before sequencing. Per the source publication's procedure: Gene usage analysis of CDR3 amino acid clonotypes relied on the roughly 60 TRBV and 15 or so TRBJ segments identified across samples. COPE and FqMerger were used to merge the filtered high-quality paired reads into contigs. BLAST was used to align contigs to the IMGT TRBV, TRBD and TRBJ reference genes, and CDR3 was defined following IMGT. Any clonotype with a frequency above 0.1% was counted as a highly expanded clone. Repertoire diversity was measured by Shannon entropy, and V-J evenness by the Gini coefficient. Clonotypes shared by more than one individual were considered public. TCRdb itself trimmed the public reads at Q25 with fastp, ran MiXCR and retained productive beta chains. Entries that share a CDR3 protein sequence are merged under the most common genes and DNA. TCRdb assigned the V and J calls; the authors' analysis was not used. The sample table holds 400,000 to 500,000 distinct CDR3 sequences, of which about 22% were seen once. The ten biggest clones cover around 14% of the sample.

This clonotype appeared a few times. Its antigen has not been determined. No base qualities exist here, and no much larger clone lies one base off it. The sequence joins TRBV27 to TRBJ2-7; 8 of the junction bases match TRBD1. The clonotype was recovered from a female donor with Graves disease. The starting material was peripheral blood mononuclear cells (PBMCs), obtained when the disease was refractory, from a patient treated with antithyroid drugs. The CDR3 here reads CASSPHWTGRYEQYF. In nucleotides, the sequence is TGTGCCAGCAGTCCTCATTGGACAGGGCGCTACGAGCAGTACTTC.